Listed here are 14 T cell receptor beta chains from one sample, sequenced in a study of shared clonotypes between healthy human individuals. The table came from immunoSEQ multiplex PCR; TCRdb's copy has only in-frame clones and leaves some out. The sample lists about 2.1 million clones, under 95% occurring once. Selected positively for CCR7 and CD45RO-negative, naive CD8 cells excluded terminally differentiated effector memory CD45RA+ cells. Sequencing used naive CD8+ T cells from PBMCs. These TCRs come from a man younger than 35 in good health. Some clones in this sample may be carry-over from other donors' samples.

V usage is TRBV7-9 and J usage is TRBJ2-2; D is unclear. The CDR3 consists of 15 residues. The ends were cut back, 7 bases at V and 0 bases at J, with 12 bases in the middle. Germline CDR1 reads SEHNR; CDR2 reads FQNEAQ (reference sequence). CDR3 sequence (DNA): TGTGCCAGCACCTCTACTCGTCCGAACACCGGGGAGCTGTTTTTT. It codes for CASTSTRPNTGELFF.

The chain links TRBV4-3 to TRBJ1-1; 7 nucleotides align to TRBD1. This CDR3 is 15 amino acids long. The germline gives CDR1 LGHNA, CDR2 YSLEER. The trim removed 0 bases at V and 1 base at J, leaving 2 bases unmatched. Here the CDR3 reads CASSQDGTENTEAFF. DNA for the CDR3: TGCGCCAGCAGCCAAGACGGGACAGAGAACACTGAAGCTTTCTTT.

The chain links TRBV10-2 to TRBJ2-3; 10 nucleotides line up with TRBD2. V lost 5 bases, J lost 0 bases, and 8 bases stayed unmatched. This CDR3 has 17 amino acids. CDR1 is WSHSY and CDR2 is SAAADI in the germline V gene. CDR3 sequence reads: CASSTSGDVSSTDTQYF. In DNA, the CDR3 is TGCGCCAGCAGTACTAGCGGGGATGTGTCTAGCACAGATACGCAGTATTTT.

The chain has TRBV7-9 and TRBJ2-5; tentatively, D is TRBD1 (5 bases). CDR3 length: 13 residues. The V and J ends lost 8 bases and 0 bases respectively, with 10 bases between them. The germline gives CDR1 SEHNR, CDR2 FQNEAQ (reference sequence). CDR3 residues: CASGAVYQETQYF. CDR3 in DNA: TGTGCCAGCGGGGCAGTGTACCAAGAGACCCAGTACTTC.

This chain links TRBV28 with TRBJ1-1, with a tentative D call TRBD1 (6 bases). This CDR3 spans 15 amino acids. Trimming took 4 bases from V and 1 from J, leaving 13 bases between them. In germline, CDR1 is MDHEN, CDR2 SYDVKM. The CDR3 DNA reads as TGTGCCAGCAGTTCTCACAGGGAGGGGAACACTGAAGCTTTCTTT. Translated: CASSSHREGNTEAFF.

Note on this clone: Other nucleotide sequences from this sample produce the same CDR3. The CDR3 DNA is TGTGCCAGCAGCTGGACTGGAGCCTACGAGCAGTACTTC. This encodes CASSWTGAYEQYF. V gene TRBV7-9 combines with J gene TRBJ2-7, with a weak D call TRBD2 (5 bases). CDR1 and CDR2 (germline): SEHNR, FQNEAQ (reference sequence). Trimming left V 4 bases short and J 2 bases short, with 9 bases between. The CDR3 runs to 13 residues.

The chain combines TRBV19 with TRBJ2-3, with 7 bases lining up with TRBD1. The CDR3 length is 15 residues. J lost 1 base, V lost 1 base, and 2 bases had no gene match. The germline CDR1 and CDR2 sequences are LNHDA and SQIVND (reference sequence). The CDR3 here is CASSIGTGRTDTQYF. The CDR3 DNA reads TGTGCCAGTAGTATAGGGACAGGCCGCACAGATACGCAGTATTTT.

The chain couples TRBV19 to TRBJ2-5; possibly TRBD1 for D (5 bases). CDR3 length: 17 amino acids. V was shortened by 0 bases and J by 4 bases, with 18 bases between the two germline ends. Germline CDR1 and CDR2: LNHDA and SQIVND (reference sequence). The CDR3 coding sequence is TGTGCCAGTAGTATAGATTTGTCAGGGATGGGGCGAGAGACCCAGTACTTC. Translated: CASSIDLSGMGRETQYF.

CDR3 DNA: TGTGCCACCAGCCTAATCCCAAACCGAGGGGCGGGGCCGGAAGAAAAACTGTTTTTT. Amino acid sequence: CATSLIPNRGAGPEEKLFF. The chain joins TRBV15 to TRBJ1-4, with a weak D call TRBD1 (5 bases). This CDR3 has 19 residues. CDR1 is LNHNV, CDR2 YYDKDF, per germline (reference sequence). V lost 5 bases, J lost 8 bases, and 30 bases lay in between.

This chain joins TRBV6-6 and TRBJ2-7; D might be TRBD2 (7 bases). V was pared by 8 bases and J by 5 bases, with 13 bases between. In germline, CDR1 is MNHNY, CDR2 SVGAGI (reference sequence). The CDR3 runs 12 residues. The CDR3 coding sequence is TGTGCCAGCTGGGGGGGCCCCGACGAGCAGTACTTC. Translated: CASWGGPDEQYF.

There are a few counts of this clone. Within the sample, other DNA sequences also encode this same CDR3. The chain employs TRBV7-9 and TRBJ1-4; the D is unclear. The CDR3 spans 13 residues. Germline assignment: CDR1 SEHNR and CDR2 FQNEAQ (reference sequence). The V end was cut by 3 bases, the J end by 4 bases, with 6 bases between. The CDR3 region is CASSLGNNEKLFF. Here the CDR3 DNA reads TGTGCCAGCAGCTTGGGCAATAATGAAAAACTGTTTTTT.

The chain carries TRBV5-1 and TRBJ1-2; 9 nucleotides match TRBD1. Germline V gives CDR1 SGHRS, CDR2 YFSETQ. The CDR3 runs 15 residues. Germline trimming cut 4 bases from V and 5 bases from J; bases unmatched to any gene: 9. The CDR3 protein is CASSPGQGGGYGYTF. The CDR3, as DNA: TGCGCCAGCAGCCCGGGACAGGGAGGAGGGTATGGCTACACCTTC. The variable domain in full, completed from reference TRBV5-1 and TRBJ1-2, reads KAGVTQTPRYLIKTRGQQVTLSCSPISGHRSVSWYQQTPGQGLQFLFEYFSETQRNKGNFPGRFSGRQFSNSRSEMNVSTLELGDSALYLCASSPGQGGGYGYTFGSGTRLTVV.

The chain employs TRBV9 and TRBJ2-5; 9 bases match TRBD1. The ends lost 0 bases at V and 1 base at J; junction bases unmatched: 4. The CDR3 consists of 16 residues. Germline V CDR1 and CDR2: SGDLS, YYNGEE. The DNA for the CDR3 is TGTGCCAGCAGCGTAGAGGGACAGGGAGGCCAAGAGACCCAGTACTTC. Protein product: CASSVEGQGGQETQYF.

The rearrangement uses TRBV9 and TRBJ2-1, with 14 bases identical to TRBD2. Germline-derived CDR1 and CDR2 are SGDLS and YYNGEE. Trimming removed 3 bases from V and 3 bases from J; junction bases left unmatched: 14. The CDR3 has 20 residues. This CDR3 reads CASSGGQGTSGRDFYNEQFF. CDR3 DNA sequence: TGTGCCAGCAGCGGGGGCCAAGGGACTAGCGGGAGAGATTTCTACAATGAGCAGTTCTTC.